This T cell receptor (beta chain) stems from a study of blood T cells in healthy people across ages. A second PCR of 7 to 11 cycles used a sample-barcoded 5' primer and a J-beta primer mix. Paired-end reads containing CDR3 totaled no fewer than 2.5 million for each sample. TCRdb independently ran MiXCR on the 5' RACE reads; one entry per CDR3 protein. Seen here are 600,000 or so distinct CDR3 sequences, roughly 31% observed once, and the top ten hold around a sixth. Trimming at V came to 0 bases and at J to 4 bases, leaving 6 bases not matched to a gene. The CDR3 sequence is 15 residues long. The germline V gene has CDR1 SGHDT and CDR2 YYEEEE. This clonotype was seen ten or more times.

This sequence joins TRBV5-6 and TRBJ2-5, with 7 positions matching TRBD2. This receptor was taken from a woman older than 75 in good health. Sequenced material: blood. The CDR3 bases are TGTGCCAGCAGCTTGGTGGTACTAGCGAGAGAGACCCAGTACTTC. This gives the protein CASSLVVLARETQYF.